These 29 T cell receptor beta chains share one sample of origin, sequenced in a study of CD8 T cells in Susac syndrome. The authors reverse transcribed roughly 0.5 to 1 ug RNA with random hexamers. TCRdb used MiXCR to reprocess the immunoSEQ multiplex PCR reads, holding one entry per CDR3 protein. The sample has fewer than 200,000 distinct CDR3 sequences, 90% to 95% seen once; the top ten hold 0.095% to 0.12%. Sequencing input: CD4+ T cells from PBMCs. The receptors were sampled from a human donor in good health.

The chain joins TRBV3-1 to TRBJ2-7; maybe TRBD1 (6 bases). The CDR3 has 15 residues. The germline CDR1 and CDR2 sequences are LGHDT and YNNKEL (reference sequence). V was clipped by 6 bases and J by 4 bases, with 19 bases between them. The CDR3 loop reads CASSLLVGHPYEQYV. CDR3 in DNA: TGTGCCAGCAGTCTCCTGGTGGGACACCCATACGAGCAGTACGTC.

The rearrangement joins TRBV21-1 to TRBJ2-7; TRBD1 is the table's D call and was not checked against the DNA. TRBV21-1 represents a pseudogene. The CDR3 sequence is 13 residues long. In DNA form, the CDR3 reads TGTGCCAGCAGCGCCCGGGGTTCCTACGAGCAGTACGTC. As protein: CASSARGSYEQYV.

This sequence joins TRBV24-1 and TRBJ2-3, with 10 nucleotides matching TRBD1. The V and J ends lost 4 bases and 3 bases, in that order; junction bases with no gene match: 15. Germline V gene sequence: CDR1 KGHDR, CDR2 SFDVKD. This CDR3 comprises 19 residues. The CDR3 here is CATSDPSFSGTGVTDTQYF. The CDR3 DNA sequence: TGTGCCACCAGTGACCCGAGCTTCTCCGGGACAGGGGTTACAGATACGCAGTATTTT.

The V call is TRBV24-1, the J call TRBJ2-3, with 8 bases fitting TRBD1. Unmatched junction bases numbered 13, after V lost 4 bases and J lost 8 bases. CDR1 and CDR2 (germline): KGHDR, SFDVKD. This CDR3 has 16 residues. CDR3 DNA sequence: TGTGCCACCAGTGACCTTGACAGGGGCTTGCATGGTACGCAGTATTTT. It codes for CATSDLDRGLHGTQYF.

The chain couples TRBV9 to TRBJ2-5; D is undetermined. The ends were cut back, 0 bases at V and 5 bases at J, with 11 bases in the middle. This CDR3 is 14 amino acids long. CDR1 and CDR2 from the germline V gene are SGDLS and YYNGEE. The CDR3, as DNA: TGTGCCAGCAGCGTAGCCCCCGAACGTGAGACCCAGTACTTC. This sequence encodes CASSVAPERETQYF. Looking up the rest from reference TRBV9 and TRBJ2-5 gives the full variable domain: DSGVTQTPKHLITATGQRVTLRCSPRSGDLSVYWYQQSLDQGLQFLIQYYNGEERAKGNILERFSAQQFPDLHSELNLSSLELGDSALYFCASSVAPERETQYFGPGTRLLVL.

The chain recombines TRBV7-2 with TRBJ1-6; D gene uncertain. Germline CDR1 SGHTA, CDR2 FQGNSA. The germline V and J ends were trimmed by 3 bases and 4 bases, with 7 bases remaining between them. The CDR3 has 14 residues. The CDR3 DNA reads TGTGCCAGCAGCTTGGCAACTTATAATTCACCCCTCCACTTT. Amino acid sequence: CASSLATYNSPLHF.

V is TRBV10-3 and J is TRBJ2-7; the D is unclear. Germline lookup yields CDR1 ENHRY and CDR2 SYGVKD. Trimming stripped 6 bases from V and 1 base from J, with 7 bases between. This CDR3 comprises 12 residues. DNA for the CDR3: TGTGCCATCAGCGCCAGTTCCTACGAGCAGTACGTC. This codes for CAISASSYEQYV.

The rearrangement links TRBV3-1 to TRBJ1-2, with 8 bases that match TRBD1. The V gene end was trimmed by 2 bases and the J gene end by 0 bases; junction bases not matched to a gene: 11. The CDR3 runs to 18 residues. Germline-derived CDR1 and CDR2 are LGHDT and YNNKEL (reference sequence). CDR3 sequence (DNA): TGTGCCAGCAGCCAATTCCCCCCGGGACAGGACCCTAACTATGGCTACACCTTC. It specifies CASSQFPPGQDPNYGYTF.

About this clonotype itself: Sequence at one end of the junction differs from germline and may be a read error. V is TRBV7-7 and J is TRBJ2-1; 7 nucleotides align to TRBD2. CDR3 length: 13 amino acids. The germline CDR1 and CDR2 sequences are SSHAT and FNYEAQ (reference sequence). CDR3 DNA sequence: TGTGCTAGCAGCATGGGGGGGGTTGATGAGCAGTTCTTC. Its translation: CASSMGGVDEQFF. Complete variable domain (other parts from reference TRBV7-7 and TRBJ2-1): GAGVSQSPRYKVTKRGQDVTLRCDPISSHATLYWYQQALGQGPEFLTYFNYEAQPDKSGLPSDRFSAERPEGSISTLTIQRTEQRDSAMYRCASSMGGVDEQFFGPGTRLTVL.

This rearrangement joins TRBV20-1 to TRBJ2-3; 10 bases are shared with TRBD2. From germline, CDR1 is DFQATT and CDR2 SNEGSKA (reference sequence). There are 14 residues in the CDR3. V was pared by 6 bases and J by 2 bases, with 5 bases of the junction left unmatched. As DNA, the CDR3 is TGCAGTGCCAGACTAGCGGGCTACACAGATACGCAGTATTTT. Its protein is CSARLAGYTDTQYF.

The chain recombines TRBV3-1 with TRBJ2-7, with a weak D call TRBD2 (6 bases). The CDR3 spans 14 residues. With 4 bases removed from V and 7 bases from J, the gap between germline ends came to 17 bases. Germline CDR1 is LGHDT and CDR2 is YNNKEL (reference sequence). DNA for the CDR3: TGTGCCAGCAGCCGCGGGACTCGATCCGTTGAGCAGTACTTC. Translating it yields CASSRGTRSVEQYF.

The chain has TRBV6-2 or TRBV6-3 and TRBJ2-4, with TRBD2 as a possible D gene (6 bases). The CDR3 is 14 amino acids. Germline CDR1 MNHEY, CDR2 SVGEGT. With 7 bases removed from V and 9 bases from J, the gap between germline ends came to 19 bases. The CDR3 loop reads CASTYRGGYSIQYF. The CDR3 DNA reads as TGTGCCAGCACATACCGAGGAGGGTATAGCATTCAGTACTTC.

V and J are TRBV29-1 and TRBJ1-2; 9 bases are shared with TRBD1. Germline CDR1 reads SQVTM; CDR2 reads ANQGSEA. The CDR3 is 13 amino acids. With 6 bases clipped from V and 3 bases from J, the junction kept 5 bases outside the gene matches. The CDR3 protein is CSVMTGGDYGYTF. DNA of the CDR3: TGCAGCGTAATGACAGGGGGGGACTATGGCTACACCTTC. The entire variable domain, with the rest obtained from reference TRBV29-1 and TRBJ1-2, is as follows: SAVISQKPSRDICQRGTSLTIQCQVDSQVTMMFWYRQQPGQSLTLIATANQGSEATYESGFVIDKFPISRPNLTFSTLTVSNMSPEDSSIYLCSVMTGGDYGYTFGSGTRLTVV.

This chain's CDR3 is CATSRDFQGEQYF. CDR3 nucleotides: TGTGCCACCAGCAGAGATTTCCAGGGGGAGCAGTACTTC. The V gene is TRBV15, the J gene TRBJ2-7, with D perhaps matching TRBD1 (6 bases). The germline gives CDR1 LNHNV, CDR2 YYDKDF (reference sequence). This CDR3 region has 13 residues. V lost 0 bases to trimming and J lost 7 bases, with 10 bases between them. Complete variable domain (other parts from reference TRBV15 and TRBJ2-7): DAMVIQNPRYQVTQFGKPVTLSCSQTLNHNVMYWYQQKSSQAPKLLFHYYDKDFNNEADTPDNFQSRRPNTSFCFLDIRSPGLGDTAMYLCATSRDFQGEQYFGPGTRLTVT.

This rearrangement joins TRBV12-3 or TRBV12-4 to TRBJ2-2; TRBD2 agrees at 9 bases. V shed 3 bases, J shed 7 bases, and the junction held 9 bases outside the gene matches. The CDR3 covers 16 residues. The CDR3: CASSFPAGGWGGELFF. The CDR3 DNA reads as TGTGCCAGCAGTTTCCCAGCGGGGGGCTGGGGCGGGGAGCTGTTTTTT.

The chain has TRBV28 and TRBJ1-1; D is unresolved. The CDR3 length is 12 residues. V lost 10 bases and J lost 5, with 14 bases in between. Germline values: CDR1 MDHEN, CDR2 SYDVKM. The CDR3 sequence is CANAKLGTEAFF. DNA of the CDR3: TGTGCCAACGCTAAGTTGGGTACTGAAGCTTTCTTT.

The chain links TRBV5-1 to TRBJ1-3, with 8 bases identical to TRBD1. With V trimmed by 1 base and J by 0 bases, 3 bases remained unmatched. CDR3 length: 16 amino acids. Germline-derived CDR1 and CDR2 are SGHRS and YFSETQ. CDR3 coding DNA: TGCGCCAGCAGCTTGCGGGACAGGAGCTCTGGAAACACCATATATTTT. This gives the protein CASSLRDRSSGNTIYF. The full variable domain, with the rest looked up from reference TRBV5-1 and TRBJ1-3, is KAGVTQTPRYLIKTRGQQVTLSCSPISGHRSVSWYQQTPGQGLQFLFEYFSETQRNKGNFPGRFSGRQFSNSRSEMNVSTLELGDSALYLCASSLRDRSSGNTIYFGEGSWLTVV.

The chain employs TRBV7-2 and TRBJ2-7; weak D call: TRBD2 (6 bases). Germline V CDR1 and CDR2: SGHTA, FQGNSA. V was clipped by 4 bases and J by 6 bases, with 13 bases between them. The CDR3 runs 13 residues. CDR3 protein: CASSSSLGGEQYV. In DNA form, the CDR3 reads TGTGCCAGCAGCTCATCTTTGGGGGGCGAGCAGTACGTC.

The count of this clonotype is one. V is TRBV6-1 and J is TRBJ2-2; D is perhaps TRBD2 (7 bases). V lost 7 bases, J lost 4 bases, and 22 bases lay in between. The CDR3 consists of 17 residues. CDR1 MNHNS and CDR2 SASEGT come from the germline V gene. CDR3 in amino acids: CASTKVWRGQSTGELFF. CDR3 bases: TGTGCCAGCACGAAAGTCTGGCGGGGGCAATCCACCGGGGAGCTGTTTTTT.

This chain uses TRBV29-1 with TRBJ1-6; D is undetermined. The CDR3 is 9 residues long. Germline CDR1 SQVTM, CDR2 ANQGSEA. The V gene lost 6 bases and the J gene lost 14 bases, with 8 bases spanning the gap. CDR3 sequence (DNA): TGCAGCGTCGGTAGGTCCCTCCACTTT. Translated: CSVGRSLHF. The variable domain in full, completed from reference TRBV29-1 and TRBJ1-6, reads SAVISQKPSRDICQRGTSLTIQCQVDSQVTMMFWYRQQPGQSLTLIATANQGSEATYESGFVIDKFPISRPNLTFSTLTVSNMSPEDSSIYLCSVGRSLHFGNGTRLTVT.

V gene TRBV7-6 combines with J gene TRBJ2-2, with 7 bases matching TRBD1. The trim removed 6 bases at V and 7 bases at J, leaving 11 bases unmatched. Germline V gene lookup returns CDR1 SGHVS and CDR2 FNYEAQ. CDR3 length equals 15 residues. CDR3 protein: CASSLRDSSFGELFF. The CDR3 DNA follows: TGTGCCAGCAGTCTCCGGGACAGCAGTTTCGGGGAGCTGTTTTTT.

V is TRBV28 and J is TRBJ1-5, with D hard to call. The CDR3 consists of 16 residues. Germline V gene data show CDR1 as MDHEN and CDR2 as SYDVKM. V was clipped by 2 bases and J by 2 bases, with 13 bases between them. This chain's CDR3 is CASSLAPGDGNQPQHF. The CDR3, as DNA: TGTGCCAGCAGTTTAGCCCCGGGTGACGGCAATCAGCCCCAGCATTTT.

The V and J genes are TRBV3-1 and TRBJ1-1; weak D call: TRBD1 (6 bases). Germline V gene data show CDR1 as LGHDT and CDR2 as YNNKEL (reference sequence). The CDR3 is 14 residues long. V lost 0 bases and J 5 bases, leaving 10 bases between the germline ends. CDR3 sequence reads: CASSQDARGTEAFF. The CDR3 DNA follows: TGTGCCAGCAGCCAAGATGCCAGGGGTACTGAAGCTTTCTTT. Complete variable domain (other parts from reference TRBV3-1 and TRBJ1-1): DTAVSQTPKYLVTQMGNDKSIKCEQNLGHDTMYWYKQDSKKFLKIMFSYNNKELIINETVPNRFSPKSPDKAHLNLHINSLELGDSAVYFCASSQDARGTEAFFGQGTRLTVV.

The V gene is TRBV29-1, the J gene TRBJ2-7; D not certain. Trimming pared 4 bases from V and 3 bases from J, leaving 7 bases between. The CDR3 runs to 11 residues. Germline V gene sequence: CDR1 SQVTM, CDR2 ANQGSEA. The DNA for the CDR3 is TGCAGCGTTGTGGTCGGCTACGAGCAGTACGTC. This codes for CSVVVGYEQYV.

V usage is TRBV5-1 and J usage is TRBJ2-3; D possibly corresponds to TRBD1 (7 bases). Looked up from germline, CDR1 is SGHRS and CDR2 is YFSETQ. V was trimmed by 8 bases and J by 0 bases, leaving 13 bases between them. This CDR3 is built from 14 residues. CDR3 in amino acids: CASTGEASTDTQYF. The CDR3 region has the DNA TGCGCCAGTACAGGGGAGGCGAGCACAGATACGCAGTATTTT.

The chain links TRBV4-3 to TRBJ1-5; D might be TRBD1 (5 bases). The CDR3 length is 15 residues. V was trimmed by 1 base and J by 7 bases, leaving 14 bases between them. The germline gives CDR1 LGHNA, CDR2 YSLEER. The CDR3 sequence is CASSQGIGREQPQHF. The CDR3 nucleotides read TGCGCCAGCAGCCAAGGAATAGGCAGGGAACAGCCCCAGCATTTT.

The chain uses TRBV6-1 and TRBJ2-6, with a weak D call TRBD1 (5 bases). Germline CDR1 reads MNHNS; CDR2 reads SASEGT. CDR3 length equals 15 residues. Trimming took off 6 bases at V and 0 bases at J, with 9 bases between the two ends. CDR3 loop: CASRVRASGANVLTF. In DNA, the CDR3 is TGTGCCAGCAGAGTCAGGGCCTCTGGGGCCAACGTCCTGACTTTC.

V usage is TRBV7-8 and J usage is TRBJ1-5, with D possibly matching TRBD1 (6 bases). The CDR3 is 15 amino acids. Trimming removed 2 bases from V and 7 bases from J, with 15 bases in between. Germline CDR1 reads SGHVS; CDR2 reads FQNEAQ. The CDR3: CASSLWGRGRQPQHF. CDR3 sequence (DNA): TGTGCCAGCAGCTTATGGGGGCGGGGGCGGCAGCCCCAGCATTTT.

V gene TRBV7-2 combines with J gene TRBJ2-1; TRBD1 might be the D (5 bases). Germline lookup yields CDR1 SGHTA and CDR2 FQGNSA. The CDR3 totals 16 residues. The V end lost 6 bases, the J end lost 2 bases, and 17 bases lay between the germline ends. Here the CDR3 reads CASSPGSTSTYNEQFF. In DNA form, the CDR3 reads TGTGCCAGCAGTCCAGGGTCCACTTCCACCTACAATGAGCAGTTCTTC.